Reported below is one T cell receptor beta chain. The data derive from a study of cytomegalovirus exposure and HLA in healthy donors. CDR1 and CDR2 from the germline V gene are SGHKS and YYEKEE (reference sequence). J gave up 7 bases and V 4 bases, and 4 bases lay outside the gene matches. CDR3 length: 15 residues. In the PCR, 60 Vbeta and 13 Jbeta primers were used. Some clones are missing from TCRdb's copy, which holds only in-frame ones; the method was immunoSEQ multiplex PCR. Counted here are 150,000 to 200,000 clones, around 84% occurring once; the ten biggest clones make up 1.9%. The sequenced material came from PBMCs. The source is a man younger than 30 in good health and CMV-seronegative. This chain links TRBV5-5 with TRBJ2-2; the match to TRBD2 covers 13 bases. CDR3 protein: CASSLLAGGGGELFF. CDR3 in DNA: TGTGCCAGCAGCCTACTAGCGGGAGGGGGCGGGGAGCTGTTTTTT.